Shown below are 8 T cell receptor beta chains from a single sample sequenced in a study of shared clonotypes between healthy human individuals (dated by TCRdb to 2020 to 2022). Receptors were amplified or captured by the immunoSEQ multiplex PCR assay. Held by TCRdb, this immuneACCESS table contains in-frame sequences only and omits some clones. Under half of the omission traces to an unresolved V gene where checked; the cause of the rest is unknown. For this sample there are around 500,000 clones; roughly 83% appear just once. The leading ten clones occupy 13% of the sample. Sequenced sample: PBMCs. These TCRs come from a woman between 40 and 55 years old in good health. Some clones in this sample may be carry-over from other donors' samples.

The chain uses TRBV5-5 and TRBJ2-7; no reliable D call. The CDR3 covers 16 residues. Trimming pared 3 bases from V and 5 bases from J, leaving 21 bases between. Germline lookup yields CDR1 SGHKS and CDR2 YYEKEE (reference sequence). Here the CDR3 reads CASSYRDAPYADEQYF. CDR3 nucleotide sequence: TGTGCCAGCAGCTACCGCGACGCACCATACGCGGACGAGCAGTACTTC.

The rearrangement joins TRBV30 to TRBJ2-7; 8 bases fit TRBD1. Germline values: CDR1 GTSNPN, CDR2 SVGIG (reference sequence). The CDR3 extends over 13 amino acids. The V gene end was trimmed by 3 bases and the J gene end by 4 bases; junction bases not matched to a gene: 5. The CDR3 sequence is CAWRDRVSYEQYF. CDR3 coding DNA: TGTGCCTGGAGGGACAGGGTCTCTTACGAGCAGTACTTC.

The chain carries TRBV7-8 and TRBJ1-2; D remains ambiguous. This CDR3 region has 17 residues. V lost 0 bases to trimming and J lost 3 bases, with 17 bases between them. Germline values: CDR1 SGHVS, CDR2 FQNEAQ. The CDR3 region has the DNA TGTGCCAGCAGCTTAGCGCGGTGGTCTAGTGTGGACTATGGCTACACCTTC. The encoded protein is CASSLARWSSVDYGYTF.

The chain employs TRBV4-1 and TRBJ2-2; tentatively, D is TRBD2 (5 bases). Germline V gene data show CDR1 as MGHRA and CDR2 as YSYEKL. The V end lost 2 bases, the J end lost 6 bases, and 16 bases lay between the germline ends. The CDR3 covers 16 residues. CDR3 amino acids: CASSQLPLVFAGELFF. CDR3 in DNA: TGCGCCAGCAGCCAACTCCCACTAGTCTTTGCCGGGGAGCTGTTTTTT.

This chain joins TRBV4-3 and TRBJ2-3; TRBD2 agrees at 12 bases. The CDR3 has 18 amino acids. CDR1 is LGHNA, CDR2 YSLEER, per germline. With V trimmed by 0 bases and J by 0 bases, 4 bases remained unmatched. The CDR3 spells CASSQDLGTSGSTDTQYF. The CDR3 DNA is TGCGCCAGCAGCCAAGATCTTGGGACTAGCGGGAGCACAGATACGCAGTATTTT.

V usage is TRBV6-5 and J usage is TRBJ2-3; D remains ambiguous. The germline V gene has CDR1 MNHEY and CDR2 SVGAGI. V was pared by 6 bases and J by 0 bases, with 10 bases between. This CDR3 has 14 residues. The CDR3 reads CASRRSGSTDTQYF. Written as DNA, the CDR3 is TGTGCCAGCAGACGGTCCGGTAGCACAGATACGCAGTATTTT.

The V call is TRBV19, the J call TRBJ2-5; tentative D call: TRBD2 (5 bases). Trimming took 10 bases from V and 3 from J, leaving 18 bases between them. The germline V gene has CDR1 LNHDA and CDR2 SQIVND (reference sequence). CDR3 length: 14 residues. The DNA for the CDR3 is TGTGCCACGACAAAAAGCGGTGGCAAAGAGACCCAGTACTTC. Encoded protein: CATTKSGGKETQYF.

The chain uses TRBV28 and TRBJ2-2; no clear D gene. The CDR3 is 14 residues long. The V end was cut by 4 bases, the J end by 1 base, with 7 bases between. CDR1 is MDHEN and CDR2 is SYDVKM in the germline V gene. In DNA, the CDR3 is TGTGCCAGCAGTTGGACGGGGAACACCGGGGAGCTGTTTTTT. Encoded protein: CASSWTGNTGELFF.